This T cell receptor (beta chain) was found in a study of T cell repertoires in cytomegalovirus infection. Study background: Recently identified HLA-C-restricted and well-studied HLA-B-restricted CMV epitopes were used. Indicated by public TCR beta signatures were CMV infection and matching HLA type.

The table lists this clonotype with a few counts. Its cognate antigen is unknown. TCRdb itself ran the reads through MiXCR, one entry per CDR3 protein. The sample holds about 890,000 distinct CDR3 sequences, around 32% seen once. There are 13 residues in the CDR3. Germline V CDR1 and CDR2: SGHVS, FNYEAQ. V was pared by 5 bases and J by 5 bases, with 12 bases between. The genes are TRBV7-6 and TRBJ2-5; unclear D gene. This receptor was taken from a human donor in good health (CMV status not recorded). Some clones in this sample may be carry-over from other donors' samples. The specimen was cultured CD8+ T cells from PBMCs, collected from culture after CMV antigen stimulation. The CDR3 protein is CASSPTPMETQYF. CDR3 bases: TGTGCCAGCAGCCCAACCCCCATGGAGACCCAGTACTTC.